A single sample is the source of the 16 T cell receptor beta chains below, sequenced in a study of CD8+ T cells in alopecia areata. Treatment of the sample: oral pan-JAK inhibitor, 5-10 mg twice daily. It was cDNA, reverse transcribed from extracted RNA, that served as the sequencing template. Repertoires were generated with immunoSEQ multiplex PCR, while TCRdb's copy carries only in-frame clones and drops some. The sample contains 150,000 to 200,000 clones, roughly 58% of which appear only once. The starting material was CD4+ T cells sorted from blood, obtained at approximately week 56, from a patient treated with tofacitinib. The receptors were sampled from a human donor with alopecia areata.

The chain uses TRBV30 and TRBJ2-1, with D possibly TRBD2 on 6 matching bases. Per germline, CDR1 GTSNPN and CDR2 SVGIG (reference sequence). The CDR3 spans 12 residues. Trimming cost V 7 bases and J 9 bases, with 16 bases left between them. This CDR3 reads CASSGSVGEQFF. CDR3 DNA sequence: TGTGCCTCCTCCGGGAGTGTCGGTGAGCAGTTCTTC. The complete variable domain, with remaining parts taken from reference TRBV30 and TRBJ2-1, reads SQTIHQWPATLVQPVGSPLSLECTVEGTSNPNLYWYRQAAGRGLQLLFYSVGIGQISSEVPQNLSASRPQDRQFILSSKKLLLSDSGFYLCASSGSVGEQFFGPGTRLTVL.

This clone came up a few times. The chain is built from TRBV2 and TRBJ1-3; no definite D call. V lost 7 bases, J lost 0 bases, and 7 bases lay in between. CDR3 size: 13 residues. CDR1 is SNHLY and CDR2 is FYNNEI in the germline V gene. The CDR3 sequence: CASKDLSGNTIYF. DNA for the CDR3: TGTGCCAGCAAGGACCTCTCTGGAAACACCATATATTTT.

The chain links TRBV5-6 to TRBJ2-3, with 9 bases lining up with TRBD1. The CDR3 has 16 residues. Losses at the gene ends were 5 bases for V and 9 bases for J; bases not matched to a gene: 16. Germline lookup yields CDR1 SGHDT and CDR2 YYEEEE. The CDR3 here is CASRLTTGGAQGTQYF. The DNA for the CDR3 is TGTGCCAGCAGACTGACGACAGGGGGTGCCCAGGGGACGCAGTATTTT.

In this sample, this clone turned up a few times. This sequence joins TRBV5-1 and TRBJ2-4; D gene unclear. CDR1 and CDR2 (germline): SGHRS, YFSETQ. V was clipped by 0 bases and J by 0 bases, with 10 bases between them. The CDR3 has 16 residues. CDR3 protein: CASSLDSGLAKNIQYF. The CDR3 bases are TGCGCCAGCAGCTTGGACTCCGGGTTAGCCAAAAACATTCAGTACTTC.

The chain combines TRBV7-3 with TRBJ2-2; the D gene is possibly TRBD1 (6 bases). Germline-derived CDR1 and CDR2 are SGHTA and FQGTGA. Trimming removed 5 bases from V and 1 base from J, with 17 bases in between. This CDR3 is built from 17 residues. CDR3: CASSPHTPGQNTGELFF. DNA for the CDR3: TGTGCCAGCAGCCCACACACACCGGGACAGAACACCGGGGAGCTGTTTTTT.

The CDR3 loop is CASSADSVFFTDTQYF. CDR3 coding DNA: TGCGCCAGCAGTGCGGACAGTGTTTTTTTCACAGATACGCAGTATTTT. The chain uses TRBV10-2 and TRBJ2-3; perhaps TRBD1 as D (6 bases). CDR1 WSHSY and CDR2 SAAADI come from the germline V gene. With 4 bases removed from V and 2 bases from J, the gap between germline ends came to 16 bases. This CDR3 region has 16 residues.

This CDR3 reads CASGYQETQYF. DNA for the CDR3: TGTGCCAGCGGGTACCAAGAGACCCAGTACTTC. The chain has TRBV2 and TRBJ2-5; D remains ambiguous. Germline V gene sequence: CDR1 SNHLY, CDR2 FYNNEI. V was cut by 8 bases and J by 0 bases, with 4 bases left in between. CDR3 length equals 11 residues.

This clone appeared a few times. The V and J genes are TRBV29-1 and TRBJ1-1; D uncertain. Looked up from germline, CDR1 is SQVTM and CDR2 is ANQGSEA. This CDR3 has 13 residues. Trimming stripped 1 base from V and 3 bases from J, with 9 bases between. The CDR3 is CSVEVNGDTEAFF. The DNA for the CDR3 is TGCAGCGTTGAAGTAAATGGGGACACTGAAGCTTTCTTT. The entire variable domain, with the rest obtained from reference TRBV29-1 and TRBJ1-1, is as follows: SAVISQKPSRDICQRGTSLTIQCQVDSQVTMMFWYRQQPGQSLTLIATANQGSEATYESGFVIDKFPISRPNLTFSTLTVSNMSPEDSSIYLCSVEVNGDTEAFFGQGTRLTVV.

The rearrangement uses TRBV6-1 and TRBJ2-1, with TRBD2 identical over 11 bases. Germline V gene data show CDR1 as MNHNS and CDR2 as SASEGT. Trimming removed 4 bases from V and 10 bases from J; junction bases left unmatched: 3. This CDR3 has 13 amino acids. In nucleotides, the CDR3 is TGTGCCAGCAGTGGACTAGCGGGGAACGAGCAGTTCTTC. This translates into CASSGLAGNEQFF.

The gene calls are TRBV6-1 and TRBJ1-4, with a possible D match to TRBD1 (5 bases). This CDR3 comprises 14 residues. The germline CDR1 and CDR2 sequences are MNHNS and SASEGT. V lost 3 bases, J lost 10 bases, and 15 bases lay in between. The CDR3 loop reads CASSDWETGVKLFF. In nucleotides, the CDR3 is TGTGCCAGCAGTGATTGGGAGACGGGGGTAAAACTGTTTTTT.

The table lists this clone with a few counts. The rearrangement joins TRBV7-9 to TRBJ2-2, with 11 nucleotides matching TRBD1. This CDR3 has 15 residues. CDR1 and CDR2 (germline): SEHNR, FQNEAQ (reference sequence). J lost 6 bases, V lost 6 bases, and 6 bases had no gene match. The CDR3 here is CASRRDRGSAGELFF. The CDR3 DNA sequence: TGTGCCAGCAGACGGGACAGGGGGTCCGCCGGGGAGCTGTTTTTT.

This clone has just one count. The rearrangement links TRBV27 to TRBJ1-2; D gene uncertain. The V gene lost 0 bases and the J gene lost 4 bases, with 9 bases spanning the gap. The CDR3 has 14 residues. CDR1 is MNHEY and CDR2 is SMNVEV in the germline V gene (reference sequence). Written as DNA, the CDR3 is TGTGCCAGCAGTTTATCTTGGGGTGGCTATGGCTACACCTTC. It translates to CASSLSWGGYGYTF.

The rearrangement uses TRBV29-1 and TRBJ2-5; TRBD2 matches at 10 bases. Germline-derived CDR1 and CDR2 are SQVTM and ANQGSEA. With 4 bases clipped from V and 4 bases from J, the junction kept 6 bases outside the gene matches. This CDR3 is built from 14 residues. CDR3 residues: CSVASAGGRETQYF. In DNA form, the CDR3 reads TGCAGCGTTGCTTCAGCGGGGGGGCGAGAGACCCAGTACTTC.

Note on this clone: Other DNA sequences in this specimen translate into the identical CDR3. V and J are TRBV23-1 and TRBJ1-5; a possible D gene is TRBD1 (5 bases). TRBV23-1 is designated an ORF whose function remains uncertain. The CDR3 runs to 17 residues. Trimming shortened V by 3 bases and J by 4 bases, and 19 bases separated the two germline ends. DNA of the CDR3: TGCGCCAGCAGTCACGTTAGACCGACAGCCTGTAATCAGCCCCAGCATTTT. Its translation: CASSHVRPTACNQPQHF.

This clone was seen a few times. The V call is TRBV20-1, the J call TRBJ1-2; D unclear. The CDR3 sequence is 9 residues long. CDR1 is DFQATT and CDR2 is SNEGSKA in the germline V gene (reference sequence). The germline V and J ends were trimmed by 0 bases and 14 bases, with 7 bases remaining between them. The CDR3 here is CSARDYGTF. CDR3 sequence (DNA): TGCAGTGCTAGAGATTACGGAACCTTC.

The CDR3 DNA is TGTGCCAGCAGCTTAGTTTACAGGGAAGGTGAAGCTTTCTTT. Protein sequence: CASSLVYREGEAFF. This sequence joins TRBV7-2 and TRBJ1-1; perhaps TRBD1 as D (6 bases). This CDR3 comprises 14 residues. CDR1 is SGHTA and CDR2 is FQGNSA in the germline V gene. V was shortened by 1 base and J by 7 bases, with 13 bases between the two germline ends.